The 18 T cell receptor beta chains below come from one sample, sequenced in a study of OX40 agonist ivuxolimab in advanced cancers. Libraries were prepared by immunoSEQ multiplex PCR; TCRdb keeps only in-frame clonotypes and omits some of them. The data hold 72,000 or so clones, with 80% observed a single time. The sequenced sample was CD4+ or CD8+ T cells sorted from blood, obtained in a trial of the OX40 agonist ivuxolimab. These TCRs come from an adult with an advanced solid tumor such as melanoma, head and neck, liver or kidney cancer.

This chain connects TRBV30 to TRBJ1-3, with 7 bases that match TRBD1. Germline CDR1 GTSNPN, CDR2 SVGIG (reference sequence). The V gene end was trimmed by 1 base and the J gene end by 2 bases; junction bases not matched to a gene: 5. The CDR3 sequence is 15 residues long. The CDR3 coding sequence is TGTGCCTGGAGTGACACAGGGGCCGCTGGAAACACCATATATTTT. Its protein product is CAWSDTGAAGNTIYF.

A single count supports this clone. The J gene is TRBJ2-2, the V gene TRBV6-5; 11 bases line up with TRBD2. Germline CDR1 MNHEY, CDR2 SVGAGI. After removal of 4 bases from V and 5 bases from J, the junction contained 3 bases not matched to a gene. The CDR3 covers 15 residues. The CDR3: CASSLAGGRTGELFF. The CDR3 nucleotides are TGTGCCAGCAGTTTAGCGGGGGGGCGGACCGGGGAGCTGTTTTTT.

The chain carries TRBV6-5 and TRBJ2-1; D not certain. Germline V gene sequence: CDR1 MNHEY, CDR2 SVGAGI. The CDR3 spans 11 residues. The V end lost 5 bases, the J end lost 8 bases, and 7 bases lay between the germline ends. The DNA of the CDR3 is TGTGCCAGCAGTCTGTTCGATGAGCAGTTCTTC. This translates into CASSLFDEQFF.

This clone has a single count. The V and J genes are TRBV27 and TRBJ2-7, with 7 bases fitting TRBD1. Germline assignment: CDR1 MNHEY and CDR2 SMNVEV (reference sequence). The CDR3 runs to 14 residues. V lost 2 bases to trimming and J lost 9 bases; unmatched junction nucleotides: 10. CDR3 sequence reads: CASSLSRGWIGQYF. Here the CDR3 DNA reads TGTGCCAGCAGTTTAAGCAGGGGGTGGATCGGGCAGTACTTC.

This clone was detected only once. V is TRBV11-2 and J is TRBJ1-5, with D perhaps TRBD1 (5 bases). CDR1 is SGHAT and CDR2 is FQNNGV in the germline V gene. The CDR3 runs to 15 residues. Trimming stripped 5 bases from V and 1 base from J, with 12 bases between. CDR3 loop: CASSRDGTSNQPQHF. The CDR3 bases are TGTGCCAGCAGCCGAGACGGGACGAGCAATCAGCCCCAGCATTTT. Full variable domain (outside the CDR3, taken from reference TRBV11-2 and TRBJ1-5): EAGVAQSPRYKIIEKRQSVAFWCNPISGHATLYWYQQILGQGPKLLIQFQNNGVVDDSQLPKDRFSAERLKGVDSTLKIQPAKLEDSAVYLCASSRDGTSNQPQHFGDGTRLSIL.

V and J are TRBV9 and TRBJ2-7; perhaps D is TRBD1 or TRBD2 (6 bases each). This CDR3 contains 14 residues. Trimming took 2 bases from V and 4 from J, leaving 13 bases between them. CDR1 and CDR2 from the germline V gene are SGDLS and YYNGEE. The CDR3: CASSVGGQLYEQYF. The CDR3 DNA follows: TGTGCCAGCAGCGTGGGAGGACAGTTGTACGAGCAGTACTTC.

V gene TRBV13 combines with J gene TRBJ2-1; possibly TRBD1 for D (6 bases). Per germline, CDR1 PRHDT and CDR2 FYEKMQ (reference sequence). CDR3 length equals 15 residues. V dropped 5 bases and J dropped 0 bases, with 11 bases sitting between them. The CDR3 is CASSRTGLSYNEQFF. The CDR3 DNA is TGTGCCAGCAGCCGAACAGGGCTCTCCTACAATGAGCAGTTCTTC.

This clone has a single count. This chain links TRBV19 with TRBJ1-2, with 12 bases aligning to TRBD1. Germline V lookup: CDR1 LNHDA, CDR2 SQIVND (reference sequence). This CDR3 region has 16 residues. Trimming at V came to 3 bases and at J to 5 bases, leaving 7 bases not matched to a gene. Here the CDR3 DNA reads TGTGCCAGTAGTATCCCTCGGGGACAGGGGGCTTATGGCTACACCTTC. Amino acids: CASSIPRGQGAYGYTF.

This chain uses TRBV21-1 with TRBJ2-7; TRBD2 is the table's D call, not checked against the DNA. TRBV21-1 is an annotated pseudogene. The CDR3 consists of 15 residues. CDR3 in amino acids: CASRRTSGAGPEQYF. DNA of the CDR3: TGTGCCAGCAGAAGGACTAGCGGGGCGGGTCCCGAGCAGTACTTC.

Here the CDR3 DNA reads TGCGCCAGCAGCTTCGGGACACCGTTCTACGAGCAGTACTTC. Protein: CASSFGTPFYEQYF. V gene TRBV5-1 combines with J gene TRBJ2-7; TRBD1 might be the D (6 bases). The CDR3 covers 14 residues. V was clipped by 2 bases and J by 3 bases, with 12 bases between them. The germline V gene has CDR1 SGHRS and CDR2 YFSETQ.

This clone has a single count. The chain couples TRBV28 to TRBJ1-4; D remains ambiguous. Trimming pared 3 bases from V and 6 bases from J, leaving 8 bases between. CDR1 is MDHEN, CDR2 SYDVKM, per germline. This CDR3 comprises 13 residues. For the CDR3, the DNA is TGTGCCAGCAGTTTTCCGAATGATGAAAAACTGTTTTTT. This translates into CASSFPNDEKLFF.

The chain joins TRBV5-1 to TRBJ1-2; no clear D gene. The CDR3 sequence is 14 residues long. Trimming stripped 0 bases from V and 0 bases from J, with 6 bases between. Per the germline V gene, CDR1 is SGHRS and CDR2 is YFSETQ. The DNA for the CDR3 is TGCGCCAGCAGCTTGGAACACCCTAACTATGGCTACACCTTC. Protein sequence: CASSLEHPNYGYTF.

J is TRBJ1-2 and V is TRBV20-1; D gene ambiguous. The germline gives CDR1 DFQATT, CDR2 SNEGSKA (reference sequence). Deletions cut 3 bases from V and 5 bases from J, with 7 bases between. The CDR3 runs to 11 residues. For the CDR3, the DNA is TGCAGTGCTAGTATGGGATATGGCTACACCTTC. Translating gives CSASMGYGYTF.

The chain carries TRBV19 and TRBJ1-2; 10 bases map to TRBD1. Unmatched junction bases numbered 4, after V lost 6 bases and J lost 3 bases. Germline values: CDR1 LNHDA, CDR2 SQIVND (reference sequence). The length of the CDR3 is 14 residues. The DNA of the CDR3 is TGTGCCAGTAGATGGACAGGGGGGGACTATGGCTACACCTTC. Translation: CASRWTGGDYGYTF.

This chain connects TRBV25-1 to TRBJ2-5; D uncertain. CDR1 and CDR2 (germline): MGHDK, SYGVNS. V lost 2 bases and J lost 1, with 8 bases in between. There are 14 residues in the CDR3. This chain's CDR3 is CASSEALIQETQYF. The CDR3 nucleotides read TGTGCCAGCAGTGAAGCCCTGATCCAAGAGACCCAGTACTTC.

The chain recombines TRBV9 with TRBJ2-2; tentative D call: TRBD1 (5 bases). The V gene lost 0 bases and the J gene lost 5 bases, with 11 bases spanning the gap. Germline CDR1 is SGDLS and CDR2 is YYNGEE. The CDR3 contains 15 residues. This CDR3 reads CASSVVPGWTGELFF. CDR3 nucleotides: TGTGCCAGCAGCGTAGTACCAGGGTGGACCGGGGAGCTGTTTTTT.

The chain employs TRBV7-2 and TRBJ2-7; 10 bases match TRBD2. Unmatched junction bases numbered 5, after V lost 5 bases and J lost 7 bases. The germline gives CDR1 SGHTA, CDR2 FQGNSA. The CDR3 runs 13 residues. This CDR3 is CASSPSGGSEQYF. In nucleotides, the CDR3 is TGTGCCAGCAGCCCTAGCGGGGGAAGTGAGCAGTACTTC.

This clone counts as medium-sized. The chain is built from TRBV10-1 and TRBJ1-1; D is possibly TRBD1 (6 bases). V lost 6 bases and J lost 0, with 8 bases in between. Looked up from germline, CDR1 is WNHNN and CDR2 is SYGVQD (reference sequence). CDR3 length: 13 residues. The CDR3 is CASRTGLNTEAFF. DNA for the CDR3: TGCGCCAGCAGGACAGGTTTGAACACTGAAGCTTTCTTT.